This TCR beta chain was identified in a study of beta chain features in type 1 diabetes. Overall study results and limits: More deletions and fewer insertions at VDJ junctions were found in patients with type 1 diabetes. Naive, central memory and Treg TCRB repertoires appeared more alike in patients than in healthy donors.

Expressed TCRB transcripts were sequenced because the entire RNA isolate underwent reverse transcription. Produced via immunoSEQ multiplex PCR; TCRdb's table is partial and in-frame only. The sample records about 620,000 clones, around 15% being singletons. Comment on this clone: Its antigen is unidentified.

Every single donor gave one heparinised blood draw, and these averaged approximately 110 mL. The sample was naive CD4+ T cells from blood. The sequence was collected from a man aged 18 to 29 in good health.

CDR3 sequence reads: CATSRGVQETQYF. DNA for the CDR3: TGTGCCACCAGCAGAGGGGTCCAAGAGACCCAGTACTTC. V is TRBV15 and J is TRBJ2-5; D is ambiguous. The V end lost 1 base, the J end lost 1 base, and 4 bases lay between the germline ends. The CDR3 consists of 13 residues. In germline, CDR1 is LNHNV, CDR2 YYDKDF (reference sequence).